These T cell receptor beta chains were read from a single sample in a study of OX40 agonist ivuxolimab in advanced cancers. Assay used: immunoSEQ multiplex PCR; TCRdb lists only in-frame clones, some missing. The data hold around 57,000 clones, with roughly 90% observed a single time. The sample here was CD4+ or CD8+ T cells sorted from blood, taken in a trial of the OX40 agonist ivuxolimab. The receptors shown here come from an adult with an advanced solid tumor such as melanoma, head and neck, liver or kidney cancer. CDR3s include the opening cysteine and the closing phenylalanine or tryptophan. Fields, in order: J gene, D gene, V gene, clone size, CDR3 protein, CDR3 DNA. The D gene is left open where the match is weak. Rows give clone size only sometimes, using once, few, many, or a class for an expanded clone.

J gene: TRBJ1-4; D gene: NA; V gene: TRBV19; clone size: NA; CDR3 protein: CASTPTATNEKLFF; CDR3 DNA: TGTGCCAGTACCCCGACGGCAACTAATGAAAAACTGTTTTTT
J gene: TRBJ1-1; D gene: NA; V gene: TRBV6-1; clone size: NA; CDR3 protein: CASSEDTNTEAFF; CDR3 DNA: TGTGCCAGCAGTGAAGACACGAACACTGAAGCTTTCTTT
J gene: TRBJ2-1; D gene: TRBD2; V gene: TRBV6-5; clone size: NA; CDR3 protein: CASSSAGGPLEQFF; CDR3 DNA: TGTGCCAGCAGTTCTGCGGGAGGGCCCTTAGAGCAGTTCTTC
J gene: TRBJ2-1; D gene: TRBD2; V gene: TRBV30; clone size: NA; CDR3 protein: CALGREGPPNEQFF; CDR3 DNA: TGTGCCTTGGGGCGGGAGGGCCCTCCCAATGAGCAGTTCTTC
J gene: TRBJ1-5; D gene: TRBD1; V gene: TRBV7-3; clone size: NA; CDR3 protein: CASSPKGQGARQSQHF; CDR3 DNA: TGTGCCAGCAGCCCAAAGGGACAGGGGGCTCGTCAGTCCCAGCATTTT
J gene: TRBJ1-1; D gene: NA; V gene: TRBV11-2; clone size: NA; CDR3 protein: CASSSGLRNTEAFF; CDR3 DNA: TGTGCCAGCAGCTCGGGACTGAGGAACACTGAAGCTTTCTTT
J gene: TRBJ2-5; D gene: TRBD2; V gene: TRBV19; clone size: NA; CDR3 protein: CASSGAGTKETQYF; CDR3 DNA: TGTGCCAGTAGTGGGGCAGGGACTAAAGAGACCCAGTACTTC
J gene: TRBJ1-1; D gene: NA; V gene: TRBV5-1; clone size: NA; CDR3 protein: CASSPTTGNTEAFF; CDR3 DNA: TGCGCCAGCAGTCCGACGACAGGGAACACTGAAGCTTTCTTT
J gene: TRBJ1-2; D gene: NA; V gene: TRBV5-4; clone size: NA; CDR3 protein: CASSLGTTNYGYTF; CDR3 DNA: TGTGCCAGCAGCTTGGGCACAACCAACTATGGCTACACCTTC
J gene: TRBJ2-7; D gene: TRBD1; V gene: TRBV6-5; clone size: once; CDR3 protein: CASSYSETGSYEQYF; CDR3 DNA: TGTGCCAGCAGTTACTCCGAGACAGGGTCTTACGAGCAGTACTTC
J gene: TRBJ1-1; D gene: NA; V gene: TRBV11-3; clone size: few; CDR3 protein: CASSFENTEAFF; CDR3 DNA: TGTGCCAGCAGCTTCGAAAACACTGAAGCTTTCTTT
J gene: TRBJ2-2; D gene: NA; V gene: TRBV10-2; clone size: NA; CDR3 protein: CASTGGNTGELFF; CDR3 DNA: TGCGCCAGCACGGGCGGAAACACCGGGGAGCTGTTTTTT
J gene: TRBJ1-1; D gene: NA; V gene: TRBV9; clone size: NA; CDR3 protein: CASNRGEGTEAFF; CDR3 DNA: TGTGCCAGCAATAGGGGGGAGGGTACTGAAGCTTTCTTT
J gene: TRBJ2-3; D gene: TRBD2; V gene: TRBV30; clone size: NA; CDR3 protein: CAWTRTSGVDTQYF; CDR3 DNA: TGTGCCTGGACTAGGACTAGCGGTGTAGATACGCAGTATTTT
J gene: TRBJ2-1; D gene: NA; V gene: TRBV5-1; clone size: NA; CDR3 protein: CASSRTPSSYNEQFF; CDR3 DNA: TGCGCCAGCAGCAGGACACCGAGCTCCTACAATGAGCAGTTCTTC
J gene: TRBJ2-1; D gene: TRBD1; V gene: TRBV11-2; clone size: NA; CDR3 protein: CASSPNRGYDEQFF; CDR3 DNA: TGTGCCAGCAGCCCGAACAGGGGGTACGATGAGCAGTTCTTC
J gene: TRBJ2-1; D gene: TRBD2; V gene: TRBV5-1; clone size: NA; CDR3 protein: CASSLGLALNEQFF; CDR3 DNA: TGCGCCAGCAGCTTGGGACTAGCTCTCAATGAGCAGTTCTTC
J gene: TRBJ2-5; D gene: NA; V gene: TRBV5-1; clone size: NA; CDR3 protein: CASSHWDETQETQYF; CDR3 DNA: TGCGCCAGCAGCCATTGGGACGAGACCCAAGAGACCCAGTACTTC
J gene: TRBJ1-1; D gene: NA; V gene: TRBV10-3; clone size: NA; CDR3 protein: CAISVGSTTEAFF; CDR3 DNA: TGTGCCATCAGTGTAGGTAGTACGACTGAAGCTTTCTTT
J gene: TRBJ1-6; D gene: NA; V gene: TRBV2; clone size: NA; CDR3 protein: CASSGQDNNSPLHF; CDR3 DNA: TGTGCCAGCAGTGGACAGGATAATAATTCACCCCTCCACTTT
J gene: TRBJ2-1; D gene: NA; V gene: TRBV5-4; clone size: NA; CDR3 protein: CASSLSQNNEQFF; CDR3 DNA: TGTGCCAGCAGCTTGTCCCAAAACAATGAGCAGTTCTTC
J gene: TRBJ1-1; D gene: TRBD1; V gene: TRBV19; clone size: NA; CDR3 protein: CASSPGGTGGDFEAFF; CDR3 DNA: TGTGCCAGTAGTCCTGGCGGGACAGGGGGGGACTTTGAAGCTTTCTTT
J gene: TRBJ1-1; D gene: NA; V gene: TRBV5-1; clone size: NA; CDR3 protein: CASSPLSLGEAFF; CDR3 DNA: TGCGCCAGCAGCCCCCTTTCGCTTGGTGAAGCTTTCTTT
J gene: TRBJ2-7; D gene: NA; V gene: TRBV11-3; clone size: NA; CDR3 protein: CASSLGSGPYEQYF; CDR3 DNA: TGTGCCAGCAGCTTAGGGAGCGGTCCCTACGAGCAGTACTTC
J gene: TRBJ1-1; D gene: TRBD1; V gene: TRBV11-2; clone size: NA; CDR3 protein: CASSPRQGTNTEAFF; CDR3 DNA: TGTGCCAGCAGCCCCAGACAGGGGACGAACACTGAAGCTTTCTTT
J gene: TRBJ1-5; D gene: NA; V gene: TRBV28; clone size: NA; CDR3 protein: CASSLSGGGTSFHQPQHF; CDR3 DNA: TGTGCCAGCAGTTTGTCGGGGGGTGGGACGTCATTTCATCAGCCCCAGCATTTT
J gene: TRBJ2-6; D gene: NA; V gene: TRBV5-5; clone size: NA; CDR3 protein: CASSQQGTGANVLTF; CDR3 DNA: TGTGCCAGCAGCCAACAGGGTACCGGGGCCAACGTCCTGACTTTC
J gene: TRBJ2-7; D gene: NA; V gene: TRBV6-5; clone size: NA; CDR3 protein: CASSYSMDGVSEQYF; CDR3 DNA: TGTGCCAGCAGTTACTCGATGGACGGAGTTAGCGAGCAGTACTTC
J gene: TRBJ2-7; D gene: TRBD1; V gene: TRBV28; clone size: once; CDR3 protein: CASSAPGQGSYEQYF; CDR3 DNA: TGTGCCAGCAGTGCCCCGGGACAGGGGTCCTACGAGCAGTACTTC
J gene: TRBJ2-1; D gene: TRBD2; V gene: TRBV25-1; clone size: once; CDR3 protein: CASSESKASGLYNEQFF; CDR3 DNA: TGTGCCAGCAGTGAATCTAAGGCTAGCGGGCTCTACAATGAGCAGTTCTTC
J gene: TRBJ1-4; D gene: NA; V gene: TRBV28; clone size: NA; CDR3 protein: CASSGASTNEKLFF; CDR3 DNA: TGTGCCAGCAGTGGGGCATCAACTAATGAAAAACTGTTTTTT
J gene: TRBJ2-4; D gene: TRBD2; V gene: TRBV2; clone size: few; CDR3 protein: CAHGRGGPVNIQYF; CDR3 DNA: TGTGCCCACGGGCGGGGAGGGCCTGTAAACATTCAGTACTTC
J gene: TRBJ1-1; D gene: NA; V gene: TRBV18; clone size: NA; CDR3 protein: CASSRDKRVEAFF; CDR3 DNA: TGTGCCAGCTCACGAGACAAGAGAGTAGAAGCTTTCTTT
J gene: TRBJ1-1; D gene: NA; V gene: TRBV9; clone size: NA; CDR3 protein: CASSVGPGATEAFF; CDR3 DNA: TGTGCCAGCAGCGTAGGACCGGGGGCCACTGAAGCTTTCTTT
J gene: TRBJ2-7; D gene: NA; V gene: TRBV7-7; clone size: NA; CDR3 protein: CASNSRSTSLTYEQYF; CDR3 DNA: TGTGCTAGCAACTCGCGCTCAACTTCGCTAACCTACGAGCAGTACTTC
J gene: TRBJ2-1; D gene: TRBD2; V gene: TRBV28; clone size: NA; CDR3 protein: CASSPQAGIYNEQFF; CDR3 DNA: TGTGCCAGCAGTCCCCAAGCGGGAATCTACAATGAGCAGTTCTTC
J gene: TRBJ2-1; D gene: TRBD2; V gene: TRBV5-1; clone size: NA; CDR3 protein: CASSSLAGSYNEQFF; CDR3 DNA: TGCGCCAGCAGCTCACTAGCGGGAAGCTACAATGAGCAGTTCTTC
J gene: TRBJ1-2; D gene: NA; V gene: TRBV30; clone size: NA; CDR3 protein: CAWSVMRGVGGYTF; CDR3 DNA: TGTGCCTGGAGCGTTATGAGGGGGGTCGGTGGCTACACCTTC
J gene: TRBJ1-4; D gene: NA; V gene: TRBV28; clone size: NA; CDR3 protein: CASSFSEEKLFF; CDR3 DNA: TGTGCCAGCAGTTTTTCCGAGGAAAAACTGTTTTTT
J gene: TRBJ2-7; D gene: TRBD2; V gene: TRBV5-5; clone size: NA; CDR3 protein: CASSSSGTSGSGEQYF; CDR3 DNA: TGTGCCAGCAGCTCATCCGGGACTAGCGGGAGTGGCGAGCAGTACTTC
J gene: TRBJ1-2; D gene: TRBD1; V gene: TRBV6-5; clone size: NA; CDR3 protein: CASCDRGLYGYTF; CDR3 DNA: TGTGCCAGCTGTGACAGGGGCCTCTATGGCTACACCTTC
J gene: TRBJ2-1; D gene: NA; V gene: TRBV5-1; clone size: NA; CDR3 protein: CASSPDLRYNEQFF; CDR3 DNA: TGCGCCAGCAGCCCGGACTTACGTTACAATGAGCAGTTCTTC
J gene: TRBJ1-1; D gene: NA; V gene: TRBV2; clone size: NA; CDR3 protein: CASSVGIRGRAEAFF; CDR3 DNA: TGTGCCAGCAGTGTTGGGATTAGAGGCAGGGCTGAAGCTTTCTTT
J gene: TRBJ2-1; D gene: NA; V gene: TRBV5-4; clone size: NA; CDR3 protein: CASSWGSGSYNEQFF; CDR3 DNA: TGTGCCAGCAGCTGGGGTAGCGGTTCCTACAATGAGCAGTTCTTC
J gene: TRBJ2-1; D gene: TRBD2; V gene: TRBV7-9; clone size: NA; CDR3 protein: CASRSGTSGRMKQFF; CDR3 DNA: TGTGCCAGCAGGTCCGGGACTAGCGGGAGAATGAAGCAGTTCTTC
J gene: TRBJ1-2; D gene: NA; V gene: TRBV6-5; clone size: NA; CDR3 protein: CASSYNEGRGYTF; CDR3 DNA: TGTGCCAGCAGTTACAATGAGGGGAGAGGCTACACCTTC
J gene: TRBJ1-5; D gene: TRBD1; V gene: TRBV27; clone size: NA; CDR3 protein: CASSLWGQGGNQPQHF; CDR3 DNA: TGTGCCAGCAGTTTATGGGGACAGGGTGGCAATCAGCCCCAGCATTTT
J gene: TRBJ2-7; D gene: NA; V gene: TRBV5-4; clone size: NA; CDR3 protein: CASSLKTGGSYEQYF; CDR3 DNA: TGTGCCAGCAGCCTCAAAACCGGAGGGTCCTACGAGCAGTACTTC
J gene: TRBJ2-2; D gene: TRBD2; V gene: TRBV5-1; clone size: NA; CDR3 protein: CASSMTSGANTGELFF; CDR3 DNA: TGCGCCAGCAGCATGACTAGCGGGGCGAACACCGGGGAGCTGTTTTTT
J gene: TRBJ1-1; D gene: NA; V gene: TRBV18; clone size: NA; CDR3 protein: CASSPGFELAEAFF; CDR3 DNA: TGTGCCAGCTCTCCGGGCTTTGAATTAGCTGAAGCTTTCTTT